This T cell receptor beta chain was found in a study of blood T cell repertoires in COVID-19. About the study: T cells, B-cell-depleted T cells, or PBMCs supplied cDNA or gDNA.

The table came from immunoSEQ multiplex PCR; TCRdb's copy has only in-frame clones and leaves some out. The sample yields 300,000 or so clones, roughly 85% seen once. The material sequenced was PBMCs or T cells enriched from blood (not recorded which). This receptor was obtained from a young woman who had recovered from COVID-19.

In DNA, the CDR3 is TGCGCCAGCAGCCAAGAGGCTCTAGCGGGGGAGGGGCAGTTCTTC. The encoded protein is CASSQEALAGEGQFF. V and J are TRBV4-1 and TRBJ2-1; TRBD2 agrees at 10 bases. J gave up 12 bases and V 0 bases, and 8 bases lay outside the gene matches. The germline V gene encodes CDR1 MGHRA and CDR2 YSYEKL. The CDR3 is 15 residues long.